Listed below are T cell receptor beta chains from one sample, sequenced in a study of CD8 T cells in ankylosing spondylitis. TCRdb processed the 5' RACE reads anew with MiXCR; each CDR3 protein has one entry. The sample has about 450,000 distinct CDR3 sequences; about 25% are singletons. Input material: blood, either unsorted or a sorted T cell fraction (not recorded which). Receptors were obtained from a male donor with ankylosing spondylitis. CDR3s include the opening cysteine and the closing phenylalanine or tryptophan.

v_call,j_call,cdr3_aa
TRBV9,TRBJ2-3,CASSMGLAGGLRSTDTQYF
TRBV7-2,TRBJ2-1,CASSLAATSGRDEQFF
TRBV24-1,TRBJ2-5,CATSDQTSGVETQYF
TRBV24-1,TRBJ2-2,CATSVVGTSGTGELFF
TRBV12-3/TRBV12-4,TRBJ2-1,CASSTTSGTGNEQFF
TRBV15,TRBJ2-1,CATSGAGGRQFF
TRBV20-1,TRBJ2-1,CSAISGSRYNEQFF
TRBV5-6,TRBJ2-1,CASSPRRGPPTEQFF
TRBV6-4,TRBJ2-1,CASSREIVPGEQFF
TRBV10-2,TRBJ1-1,CASSDRGPGTEAFF
TRBV7-9,TRBJ2-1,CASRSTSGSSPYNEQFF
TRBV20-1,TRBJ2-2,CSASRNTGELFF
TRBV24-1,TRBJ2-5,CATSDLRAGGLQETQYF
TRBV3-1,TRBJ2-5,CASSDTGTAKETQYF
TRBV2,TRBJ2-7,CASSVRGLLAGAYEQYF
TRBV11-2,TRBJ2-2,CASSLDRVSPGELFF